This passage covers 15 T cell receptor beta chains from one sample sequenced in a study of blood T cell repertoires in COVID-19. Sequencing used immunoSEQ multiplex PCR; TCRdb keeps in-frame clones, though not all of them. The sample lists a few hundred thousand clones; about 88% were seen once. Material: peripheral blood. Source of these receptors: a man aged 50 to 60 with COVID-19, enrolled during active disease.

This chain connects TRBV9 to TRBJ1-1; 10 nucleotides align to TRBD1. Germline CDR1 reads SGDLS; CDR2 reads YYNGEE. V lost 0 bases and J lost 5; bases outside the gene matches: 4. The CDR3 covers 15 residues. The CDR3: CASSVGQGAVTEAFF. The DNA for the CDR3 is TGTGCCAGCAGCGTAGGACAGGGGGCGGTGACTGAAGCTTTCTTT. Full variable domain (remainder filled in from reference TRBV9 and TRBJ1-1): DSGVTQTPKHLITATGQRVTLRCSPRSGDLSVYWYQQSLDQGLQFLIQYYNGEERAKGNILERFSAQQFPDLHSELNLSSLELGDSALYFCASSVGQGAVTEAFFGQGTRLTVV.

The chain recombines TRBV6-4 with TRBJ1-5; D is unclear. V was pared by 4 bases and J by 0 bases, with 16 bases between. CDR1 and CDR2 (germline): MRHNA, SNTAGT. CDR3 length equals 17 residues. This CDR3 is CASSGDPGGYSNQPQHF. The CDR3 bases are TGTGCCAGCAGTGGGGATCCGGGAGGCTATAGCAATCAGCCCCAGCATTTT.

The chain links TRBV27 to TRBJ2-2; 7 bases are a match to TRBD1. The CDR3 totals 17 residues. The trim removed 3 bases at V and 5 bases at J, leaving 12 bases unmatched. Per the germline V gene, CDR1 is MNHEY and CDR2 is SMNVEV (reference sequence). CDR3 residues: CASSLRWGRGKTGELFF. CDR3 bases: TGTGCCAGCAGTTTGAGGTGGGGCAGGGGGAAAACCGGGGAGCTGTTTTTT.

The rearrangement links TRBV5-5 to TRBJ2-1; the D gene is possibly TRBD2 (5 bases). The CDR3 runs 16 residues. V was shortened by 0 bases and J by 2 bases, with 12 bases between the two germline ends. CDR1 is SGHKS, CDR2 YYEKEE, per germline (reference sequence). The CDR3 DNA reads TGTGCCAGCAGCTTGGACGCGGGTCCAACCTACAATGAGCAGTTCTTC. Its protein product is CASSLDAGPTYNEQFF.

The V gene is TRBV15, the J gene TRBJ2-5, with TRBD2 as a possible D gene (5 bases). CDR1 is LNHNV, CDR2 YYDKDF, per germline (reference sequence). The V end was cut by 5 bases, the J end by 5 bases, with 12 bases between. This CDR3 comprises 13 residues. CDR3 sequence: CATSRGFRETQYF. The CDR3 DNA follows: TGTGCCACCAGCCGGGGATTCCGGGAGACCCAGTACTTC.

J is TRBJ2-2 and V is TRBV6-6; D might be TRBD2 (5 bases). The germline V gene has CDR1 MNHNY and CDR2 SVGAGI (reference sequence). Trimming removed 7 bases at V and 7 bases at J, with 7 bases between. CDR3 length equals 11 residues. The CDR3 loop reads CASIDYGELFF. The CDR3 DNA reads TGTGCCAGCATCGACTACGGGGAGCTGTTTTTT.

As DNA, the CDR3 is TGTGCCAGCAGCTTTAGCCCGCCGGGCGGGGGCAAAACTGAAGCTTTCTTT. It yields the protein CASSFSPPGGGKTEAFF. The chain recombines TRBV7-6 with TRBJ1-1, with D possibly TRBD1 on 6 matching bases. The CDR3 spans 17 residues. Germline values: CDR1 SGHVS, CDR2 FNYEAQ. V lost 3 bases, J lost 5 bases, and 22 bases lay in between.

The gene calls are TRBV12-3 or TRBV12-4 and TRBJ1-2; maybe TRBD1 (6 bases). The CDR3 consists of 13 residues. With 6 bases removed from V and 2 bases from J, the gap between germline ends came to 10 bases. The CDR3 DNA reads as TGTGCCAGCAGCTATACAGGGAACTATGGCTACACCTTC. It yields the protein CASSYTGNYGYTF.

The rearrangement joins TRBV10-3 to TRBJ1-1, with D possibly TRBD1 on 5 matching bases. Trimming pared 3 bases from V and 1 base from J, leaving 12 bases between. The CDR3 runs to 15 residues. The germline gives CDR1 ENHRY, CDR2 SYGVKD. The CDR3 reads CAISDRAVGNTEAFF. The CDR3 DNA sequence: TGTGCCATCAGTGACAGGGCAGTCGGGAACACTGAAGCTTTCTTT.

J is TRBJ2-2 and V is TRBV19; 10 bases map to TRBD1. Trimming at V came to 4 bases and at J to 4 bases, leaving 9 bases not matched to a gene. This CDR3 contains 17 residues. Germline CDR1 reads LNHDA; CDR2 reads SQIVND (reference sequence). CDR3 in DNA: TGTGCCAGTAGTAGGGGACAGGGGAGTCCGATCACCGGGGAGCTGTTTTTT. Its protein product is CASSRGQGSPITGELFF. Filled out from reference TRBV19 and TRBJ2-2, the complete variable domain reads DGGITQSPKYLFRKEGQNVTLSCEQNLNHDAMYWYRQDPGQGLRLIYYSQIVNDFQKGDIAEGYSVSREKKESFPLTVTSAQKNPTAFYLCASSRGQGSPITGELFFGEGSRLTVL.

This clone showed up just a few times. The V call is TRBV12-3 or TRBV12-4, the J call TRBJ1-1, with 7 bases aligning to TRBD1. The CDR3 runs 13 residues. The V and J ends lost 7 bases and 6 bases, in that order; junction bases with no gene match: 8. Here the CDR3 reads CASTDGQVPEAFF. In DNA form, the CDR3 reads TGTGCCAGCACCGACGGACAGGTACCTGAAGCTTTCTTT.

The rearrangement joins TRBV6-2 or TRBV6-3 to TRBJ2-1; a weak D match, TRBD2 (6 bases). This CDR3 is 14 amino acids long. Looked up from germline, CDR1 is MNHEY and CDR2 is SVGEGT. The V end lost 2 bases, the J end lost 10 bases, and 15 bases lay between the germline ends. CDR3 loop: CASSYEGSGYEQFF. CDR3 DNA: TGTGCCAGCAGTTACGAGGGTAGCGGATACGAGCAGTTCTTC.

The chain is built from TRBV7-2 and TRBJ1-2, with D perhaps TRBD1 (6 bases). CDR1 and CDR2 from the germline V gene are SGHTA and FQGNSA. Trimming stripped 3 bases from V and 4 bases from J, with 12 bases between. This CDR3 region has 14 residues. The CDR3 bases are TGTGCCAGCAGCTTTGGGGGCGCGGGCTATGGCTACACCTTC. Translation: CASSFGGAGYGYTF.

This clone was seen ten or more times. This chain links TRBV5-1 with TRBJ2-7; 8 nucleotides align to TRBD1. V dropped 4 bases and J dropped 3; count of bases not matched to a gene: 6. Germline CDR1 SGHRS, CDR2 YFSETQ. The CDR3 is made up of 14 amino acids. The CDR3 nucleotides are TGCGCCAGCAGCCTGGGACAGGATCACTACGAGCAGTACTTC. Translated: CASSLGQDHYEQYF.

The rearrangement uses TRBV11-2 and TRBJ2-1; 13 bases are shared with TRBD2. V lost 2 bases to trimming and J lost 3 bases; unmatched junction nucleotides: 7. The CDR3 is 18 residues long. Germline CDR1 SGHAT, CDR2 FQNNGV. The DNA for the CDR3 is TGTGCCAGCAGCTTACTTTGGCGGACTAGCGGGAGCTACAATGAGCAGTTCTTC. Its translation is CASSLLWRTSGSYNEQFF.